This is a list of T cell receptor beta chains from one sample in a study of beta chain features in type 1 diabetes. The method was immunoSEQ multiplex PCR; TCRdb's version includes in-frame clones alone and lacks a portion of them. This sample has approximately 330,000 clones, with 9.5% to 12% found just once. The sample comprised naive CD4+ T cells from blood. Receptors originate from a woman in her twenties or thirties in good health. Both conserved end residues are part of each CDR3. The D gene is left open where the match is weak. Size is stated for part of the rows, as once, few or many counts, or as a class when the clone is expanded.

.	TRBV5-1	few	TRBJ2-7	CASSQPGAYEQYF	TGCGCCAGCAGCCAGCCGGGGGCCTACGAGCAGTACTTC
.	TRBV2	few	TRBJ2-5	CASSEEWRGGQYF	TGTGCCAGCAGTGAAGAATGGCGAGGGGGCCAGTACTTC
TRBD1	TRBV11-1	.	TRBJ2-1	CASSSMGTGPNNEQFF	TGTGCCAGCAGCTCCATGGGGACAGGCCCCAACAATGAGCAGTTCTTC
TRBD2	TRBV30	.	TRBJ2-1	CAWGRAGKFYNEQFF	TGTGCCTGGGGCCGAGCGGGAAAATTCTACAATGAGCAGTTCTTC
.	TRBV25-1	few	TRBJ2-3	CASSDDTRADTQYF	TGTGCCAGCAGTGACGATACCCGCGCAGATACGCAGTATTTT
.	TRBV28	.	TRBJ2-7	CASSIMGATDPLGQYF	TGTGCCAGCAGCATAATGGGGGCTACCGACCCCTTAGGGCAGTACTTC
TRBD2	TRBV11-2	.	TRBJ2-5	CASSLGGLAGGGETQYF	TGTGCCAGCAGCCTTGGGGGGTTAGCGGGAGGTGGAGAGACCCAGTACTTC
TRBD2	TRBV4-2	.	TRBJ2-2	CASSKAGGDTGELFF	TGTGCCAGCAGCAAGGCGGGAGGGGACACCGGGGAGCTGTTTTTT
TRBD2	TRBV9	.	TRBJ2-1	CASSVGGLAGGLGEQFF	TGTGCCAGCAGCGTAGGAGGACTAGCGGGAGGACTGGGTGAGCAGTTCTTC
TRBD2	TRBV7-2	.	TRBJ2-7	CASSVRTSVVYEQYF	TGTGCCAGCAGCGTAAGGACTAGCGTTGTCTACGAGCAGTACTTC
TRBD2	TRBV9	few	TRBJ2-3	CASSDGLAPSTDTQYF	TGTGCCAGCAGCGATGGACTAGCTCCTAGCACAGATACGCAGTATTTT
TRBD2	TRBV4-2	.	TRBJ2-1	CASSQSGSNHPAEQFF	TGTGCCAGCAGCCAAAGCGGGAGCAATCATCCGGCCGAGCAGTTCTTC
.	TRBV28	.	TRBJ2-1	CASSLRQGRGESYNEQFF	TGTGCCAGCAGTTTGAGGCAGGGGAGGGGGGAGTCCTACAATGAGCAGTTCTTC
TRBD1	TRBV30	few	TRBJ2-6	CAWSWGQGAGANVLTF	TGTGCCTGGAGTTGGGGGCAGGGGGCTGGGGCCAACGTCCTGACTTTC
.	TRBV5-1	.	TRBJ1-2	CASSPGLRDRSYGYTF	TGCGCCAGCAGCCCAGGGTTACGCGACAGATCCTATGGCTACACCTTC
TRBD1	TRBV28	.	TRBJ2-7	CASTPYAGGRYEQYF	TGTGCCAGCACCCCATACGCAGGGGGCAGGTACGAGCAGTACTTC
.	TRBV29-1	few	TRBJ2-1	CSVAWRDPTNEQFF	TGCAGCGTTGCTTGGCGGGATCCGACCAATGAGCAGTTCTTC
TRBD2	TRBV18	few	TRBJ2-7	CASSRGSSGNYEQYF	TGTGCCAGCTCCCGGGGATCTAGCGGGAACTACGAGCAGTACTTC
TRBD2	TRBV4-3	few	TRBJ2-1	CASSQTGTSGSYEQFF	TGCGCCAGCAGCCAGACCGGGACTAGCGGGAGCTATGAGCAGTTCTTC
TRBD2	TRBV9	few	TRBJ2-1	CASSVATSGRNEQFF	TGTGCCAGCAGCGTAGCGACTAGCGGGAGAAATGAGCAGTTCTTC
.	TRBV29-1	.	TRBJ2-6	CSVGTVGGISGANVLTF	TGCAGCGTAGGAACAGTGGGGGGAATCTCTGGGGCCAACGTCCTGACTTTC
TRBD1	TRBV27	few	TRBJ2-7	CATAPDRGRVGGYEQYF	TGTGCCACCGCCCCGGACAGGGGAAGGGTCGGGGGATACGAGCAGTACTTC
.	TRBV4-3	few	TRBJ2-3	CASSGQPTDTQYF	TGCGCCAGCAGCGGACAGCCCACAGATACGCAGTATTTT
TRBD2	TRBV9	few	TRBJ2-1	CASSVDSSGRVQFF	TGTGCCAGCAGCGTAGATTCTAGCGGGAGGGTGCAGTTCTTC
.	TRBV29-1	.	TRBJ2-3	CSVPSQDTDTQYF	TGCAGCGTTCCGAGCCAGGACACAGATACGCAGTATTTT
.	TRBV7-2	few	TRBJ1-5	CASSPFDRPNQPQHF	TGTGCCAGCAGCCCCTTCGACAGGCCGAATCAGCCCCAGCATTTT
.	TRBV5-1	few	TRBJ1-4	CASSLFRGAGEKLFF	TGCGCCAGCAGCTTGTTTCGGGGGGCTGGTGAAAAACTGTTTTTT
.	TRBV30	few	TRBJ1-2	CAWDMDYGYTF	TGTGCCTGGGACATGGACTATGGCTACACCTTC
.	TRBV21-1	.	TRBJ1-2	CASTPGQGADGYTF	TGTGCCAGCACCCCGGGACAGGGGGCTGATGGCTACACCTTC
TRBD2	TRBV7-2	.	TRBJ2-7	CASSSGTSGTYEQYF	TGTGCCAGCAGCTCCGGGACTAGCGGGACCTACGAGCAGTACTTC
.	TRBV2	.	TRBJ2-5	CASSDMAGWQTQYF	TGTGCCAGCAGTGATATGGCAGGGTGGCAGACCCAGTACTTC
TRBD1	TRBV18	few	TRBJ2-3	CASSPPRGFGTDTQYF	TGTGCCAGCTCACCACCCAGGGGGTTCGGCACAGATACGCAGTATTTT
.	TRBV2	few	TRBJ2-4	CASSHPQGAKNIQYF	TGTGCCAGCAGCCACCCTCAGGGTGCCAAAAACATTCAGTACTTC
TRBD2	TRBV19	.	TRBJ2-1	CASSLSGRGAGHEQFF	TGTGCCAGTAGCCTTAGCGGGAGGGGAGCGGGCCATGAGCAGTTCTTC
TRBD2	TRBV7-9	few	TRBJ2-3	CASSSLAGPSTDTQYF	TGTGCCAGCAGCTCCCTAGCGGGCCCGAGCACAGATACGCAGTATTTT
.	TRBV25-1	few	TRBJ2-2	CASSTPVTGELFF	TGTGCCAGCAGTACTCCCGTCACCGGGGAGCTGTTTTTT
TRBD2	TRBV5-1	few	TRBJ2-3	CASSWTSGPRDTQYF	TGCGCCAGCAGCTGGACTAGCGGTCCCCGTGATACGCAGTATTTT
.	TRBV2	.	TRBJ2-2	CASSSSSLLNTGELFF	TGTGCCAGCAGCTCTAGCTCCCTCCTTAACACCGGGGAGCTGTTTTTT
.	TRBV5-1	.	TRBJ1-1	CASSLEGTEAFF	TGCGCCAGCAGCTTGGAGGGGACTGAAGCTTTCTTT
.	TRBV4-3	.	TRBJ2-7	CASSQEEGYEQYF	TGCGCCAGCAGCCAAGAGGAGGGATACGAGCAGTACTTC
.	TRBV7-6	.	TRBJ2-7	CASSFTGTYEQYF	TGTGCCAGCAGCTTCACAGGGACGTACGAGCAGTACTTC
TRBD2	TRBV7-3	.	TRBJ2-2	CASSLMGLARNTGELFF	TGTGCCAGCAGCTTAATGGGACTAGCGAGGAACACCGGGGAGCTGTTTTTT
.	TRBV7-2	.	TRBJ1-5	CASSLRDNNQPQHF	TGTGCCAGCAGCTTGAGGGACAACAATCAGCCCCAGCATTTT
.	TRBV11-2	few	TRBJ2-1	CASSPRGLATSYNEQFF	TGTGCCAGCAGCCCAAGAGGTCTAGCGACCTCCTACAATGAGCAGTTCTTC
TRBD2	TRBV7-2	few	TRBJ2-7	CASSTGLAGGYEQYF	TGTGCCAGCAGCACGGGACTAGCGGGTGGTTACGAGCAGTACTTC
.	TRBV18	few	TRBJ2-2	CASSREEPLNTGELFF	TGTGCCAGCTCACGAGAAGAGCCTCTAAACACCGGGGAGCTGTTTTTT
.	TRBV28	.	TRBJ1-2	CASSLSAQGNYGYTF	TGTGCCAGCAGTTTATCGGCTCAGGGGAACTATGGCTACACCTTC
.	TRBV6-5	few	TRBJ1-1	CASSYSDSGVSEAFF	TGTGCCAGCAGTTACTCCGACAGCGGGGTGTCTGAAGCTTTCTTT
TRBD2	TRBV4-1	.	TRBJ2-3	CASSQIRGLAGALGGADTQYF	TGCGCCAGCAGCCAAATACGAGGACTAGCGGGAGCTCTTGGCGGGGCAGATACGCAGTATTTT
TRBD2	TRBV9	few	TRBJ2-4	CASSVTPNIGGSIQYF	TGTGCCAGCAGCGTGACCCCCAACATCGGGGGGAGCATTCAGTACTTC
TRBD2	TRBV4-2	few	TRBJ2-7	CASSQSGLAAQYF	TGTGCCAGCAGCCAAAGTGGACTAGCGGCGCAGTACTTC
TRBD2	TRBV5-4	.	TRBJ2-1	CASSLGGPGTSNRREQFF	TGTGCCAGCAGCTTGGGTGGGCCCGGGACTAGTAATCGTCGTGAGCAGTTCTTC